This T cell receptor (beta chain) is drawn from a study of tumour-infiltrating T cells in Burkitt lymphoma. In the study overall: The Burkitt lymphoma cohort spanned all epidemiological subtypes.

The CDR3 is made up of 16 amino acids. Germline CDR1 reads MNHEY; CDR2 reads SMNVEV (reference sequence). V gave up 8 bases and J gave up 3 bases, with 19 bases separating them. Note on this clone: What it recognizes is unknown.

Study findings and constraints: Several public clonotypes were shared across many Burkitt lymphoma patients.

TCRdb's table, derived via immunoSEQ multiplex PCR, lists solely in-frame clones and lacks some. Among 1,600 or so clones, about 13% were seen once, and the ten largest hold 7.6%. Sequenced: tumor tissue. The rearrangement uses TRBV27 and TRBJ1-4; D is uncertain. The receptor comes from a human donor with Burkitt lymphoma. The CDR3 DNA reads TGTGCCAGCGGAGGGCCCTCCATTGGCCCTAATGAAAAACTGTTTTTT. It yields the protein CASGGPSIGPNEKLFF.